This is a list of T cell receptor beta chains from one sample in a study of spatial heterogeneity in lung cancer. TCRdb re-called the 5' RACE reads with MiXCR, one entry per CDR3 protein. Among over 25,000 distinct CDR3 sequences listed, about 8.8% were seen once. The sequencing used PBMCs, collected at surgery. These receptor sequences come from a female donor with early-stage non-small cell lung cancer. CDR3s include the opening cysteine and the closing phenylalanine or tryptophan. The D gene is left open where the match is weak. Not all rows give a size; the values are once, few, many and, for expanded clones, a class.

TRBV25-1	TRBD1	many	TRBJ2-5	TGTGCCAGCAGTGAATGGGGGACAGGGGACCAAGAGACCCAGTACTTC	CASSEWGTGDQETQYF
TRBV29-1	.	many	TRBJ1-1	TGCAGCGTTCAACCAGGGACCGGAGCTTTCTTT	CSVQPGTGAFF
TRBV7-9	.	.	TRBJ1-6	TGTGCCAGCAGCCCGGAGGGCGCCAGGGGCAATTCATCCCTCCACTTT	CASSPEGARGNSSLHF
TRBV10-3	.	many	TRBJ2-3	TGTGCCATCAGCCTTGGCTGGTCTGATACGCAGTATTTT	CAISLGWSDTQYF
TRBV6-1	TRBD1	many	TRBJ1-1	TGTGCCAGCACCCCGACAGGGGGGAACACTGAAGCTTTCTTT	CASTPTGGNTEAFF
TRBV6-1	.	.	TRBJ2-1	TGTGCCAGCAGTGAAGCGCGGACCCTTCGATGGTTCTTC	CASSEARTLRWFF
TRBV20-1	.	.	TRBJ2-3	TGCAGTGCTAGAGGGACAACAGATACGCAGTATTTT	CSARGTTDTQYF
TRBV12-3/TRBV12-4	.	.	TRBJ2-1	TGTGCCAGCAGTTTAGGCGCGAGCGGGCGTAGTGAGCAGTTCTTC	CASSLGASGRSEQFF
TRBV19	TRBD1	.	TRBJ1-5	TGTGCCAGTAGCCCAAATTTCCGGGGACAGGGGAGGCAGCCCCAGCATTTT	CASSPNFRGQGRQPQHF
TRBV7-9	.	many	TRBJ2-5	TGTGCCAGCGGCTTAGAGAAGATGACCCAGTACTTC	CASGLEKMTQYF
TRBV12-3/TRBV12-4	TRBD1	.	TRBJ1-5	TGTGCCAGCAGTCCCTCTTACAGGGGTTCGAGCCAGCCCCAGCATTTT	CASSPSYRGSSQPQHF
TRBV19	.	.	TRBJ2-5	TGTGCCAGTAGTATTCAGGGGAGGCGAGAGACCCAGTACTTC	CASSIQGRRETQYF
TRBV9	TRBD2	.	TRBJ2-1	TGTGCCAGCGAGAGGACTAGCGGGAGCAATGAGCAGTTCTTC	CASERTSGSNEQFF
TRBV4-1	TRBD2	many	TRBJ2-1	TGCGCCAGCAGCCAATTGGGACTAGCGGGAGGGCAGTTCTTC	CASSQLGLAGGQFF
TRBV5-8	.	many	TRBJ2-2	TGTGCCAGCACCATGAGAGGGAGGTCGAACACCGGGGAGCTGTTTTTT	CASTMRGRSNTGELFF
TRBV20-1	.	many	TRBJ1-1	TGCAGTGCACCGGACAGATTTAGGAACACTGAAGCTTTCTTT	CSAPDRFRNTEAFF
TRBV28	TRBD1	.	TRBJ1-2	TGTGCCAGCAGTTTATCCCGGGACAGGGGGCTTGGCTACACCTTC	CASSLSRDRGLGYTF
TRBV19	TRBD2	many	TRBJ2-1	TGTGCCAGTAGCCCCAACGTCGGACTAGCGGGAGAGAATGAGCAGTTCTTC	CASSPNVGLAGENEQFF
TRBV25-1	.	few	TRBJ2-1	TGTGCCAGCAGCGCAGCGGGGAGGGGGGCCTACAATGAGCAGTTCTTC	CASSAAGRGAYNEQFF
TRBV7-2	.	many	TRBJ2-3	TGTGCCAGCAGCTTAAAAGCTTCCGCCACAGATACGCAGTATTTT	CASSLKASATDTQYF
TRBV12-3/TRBV12-4	.	few	TRBJ2-1	TGTGCCAGCAGCGGGCAGAGGACGGCGAATGAGCAGTTCTTC	CASSGQRTANEQFF
TRBV20-1	.	.	TRBJ1-2	TGCAGTGCTTATTTTACAGGGTTTGGCTACACCTTC	CSAYFTGFGYTF
TRBV13	.	many	TRBJ2-1	TGTGCCAGCAGCCAAAGCGGGAATGAGCAGTTCTTC	CASSQSGNEQFF
TRBV20-1	TRBD2	many	TRBJ2-1	TGCAGTGCTAGAAAGCGGGAGTTAAATGAGCAGTTCTTC	CSARKRELNEQFF
TRBV7-3	TRBD1	few	TRBJ2-1	TGTGCCAGCAGCTCAAGGGGACAGGATTCGTATGAGCAGTTCTTC	CASSSRGQDSYEQFF
TRBV19	TRBD2	.	TRBJ2-5	TGTGCCAGTAGTATGGATAGTTGGACTAGCGGGACTCAAGAGACCCAGTACTTC	CASSMDSWTSGTQETQYF
TRBV27	TRBD2	.	TRBJ2-1	TGTGCCAGCAGTTTATTCCCTAGCGGGACCAACAATGAGCAGTTCTTC	CASSLFPSGTNNEQFF
TRBV20-1	.	many	TRBJ2-5	TGCAGTGCTAGAGAGGGACAAAAAGAGACCCAGTACTTC	CSAREGQKETQYF
TRBV18	TRBD2	many	TRBJ2-1	TGTGCCAGCTCACCGCAGACTAGCGGCAATGAGCAGTTCTTC	CASSPQTSGNEQFF
TRBV19	TRBD1	few	TRBJ2-5	TGTGCCAGTAGGCACAGGGGCCAAGAGACCCAGTACTTC	CASRHRGQETQYF
TRBV15	TRBD2	many	TRBJ2-1	TGTGCCACCAGCAGGACCGTGACCCCACTAGCGGGAGCCTTAAATGAGCAGTTCTTC	CATSRTVTPLAGALNEQFF
TRBV6-5	TRBD1	many	TRBJ1-1	TGTGCCAGCAGTTGGGGGACAGGGAACACTGAAGCTTTCTTT	CASSWGTGNTEAFF
TRBV7-9	.	many	TRBJ1-4	TGTGCCAGCAGCTTACGGGGTACAGGGCTGAGTGAAAAACTGTTTTTT	CASSLRGTGLSEKLFF
TRBV20-1	.	.	TRBJ1-1	TGCAGTGCTAGAGGGACATCCCGAAGGGGCACTGAAGCTTTCTTT	CSARGTSRRGTEAFF
TRBV6-5	TRBD2	.	TRBJ2-7	TGTGCCAGCAGTCCCTCCCTTGGCGGGAGGGAGGCCTACGAGCAGTACTTC	CASSPSLGGREAYEQYF
TRBV15	.	few	TRBJ1-2	TGTGCCACCAGCAGAGATCAGAGGAACTATGGCTACACCTTC	CATSRDQRNYGYTF
TRBV2	TRBD1	many	TRBJ2-5	TGTGCCAGCAGTGTGGGACAGCTCCTCCAAGAGACCCAGTACTTC	CASSVGQLLQETQYF
TRBV11-2	.	many	TRBJ2-7	TGTGCCAGCAGCCCCCAGGGCTACGAGCAGTACTTC	CASSPQGYEQYF
TRBV20-1	.	.	TRBJ2-5	TGCAGTGCGGCCCGGGACACCCTCAAAGAGACCCAGTACTTC	CSAARDTLKETQYF
TRBV24-1	.	few	TRBJ2-5	TGTGCCACGGAGGTCCAAGAGACCCAGTACTTC	CATEVQETQYF
TRBV7-3	TRBD2	.	TRBJ2-3	TGTGCCAGCAGTGGGACTAGCGGGAGCGCAGATACGCAGTATTTT	CASSGTSGSADTQYF
TRBV7-9	TRBD2	.	TRBJ2-3	TGTGCCGGCTCCCAGCTAGCGGGATATGCTGATACGCAGTATTTT	CAGSQLAGYADTQYF
TRBV21-1	.	many	TRBJ2-3	TGTGCCAGCAGCAAAGAAACAGATACGCAGTATTTT	CASSKETDTQYF
TRBV28	TRBD2	many	TRBJ2-5	TGTGCCAGCAGTAGGGCTAGCGGTAGAACCCAGTACTTC	CASSRASGRTQYF
TRBV19	.	few	TRBJ2-7	TGTGCCAGTAGTATCTGGATGGCGGGCGAGCAGTACTTC	CASSIWMAGEQYF
TRBV7-9	.	many	TRBJ1-1	TGTGCCAGCAGTTCCGGGGTAGAAGCTTTCTTT	CASSSGVEAFF
TRBV3-1	.	many	TRBJ2-2	TGTGCCAGCAGTCGAACCGGGACAAGGAACACCGGGGAGCTGTTTTTT	CASSRTGTRNTGELFF
TRBV2	TRBD1	few	TRBJ2-4	TGTGCCAGCAGTGAGACAGGGGTGGGGAACATTCAGTACTTC	CASSETGVGNIQYF
TRBV7-2	TRBD1	.	TRBJ1-5	TGTGCCAGCAGCGGACAGGGGGCACGACAGCCCCAGCATTTT	CASSGQGARQPQHF
TRBV28	TRBD1	few	TRBJ1-4	TGTGCCAGCAGTTCCCCGACAGGGACGGGTGAAAAACTGTTTTTT	CASSSPTGTGEKLFF
TRBV24-1	.	.	TRBJ2-5	TGTGCCACCAGTGGACCGGGCCCCCTTCCGACCCAGTACTTC	CATSGPGPLPTQYF
TRBV6-5	TRBD2	many	TRBJ2-1	TGTGCCAGCAGTTATCGGACTAGCGGGACCAATGAGCAGTTCTTC	CASSYRTSGTNEQFF
TRBV19	.	many	TRBJ2-5	TGTGCCAGTAGGATAACAGGGGAGGCGACCCAGTACTTC	CASRITGEATQYF
TRBV6-6	.	many	TRBJ1-1	TGTGCCAGCAGTCCCCGGGACCGGGCAGGCACTGAAGCTTTCTTT	CASSPRDRAGTEAFF
TRBV12-3/TRBV12-4	.	many	TRBJ2-2	TGTGCCAGCAGAAGGTTGGGCACCGGGGAGCTGTTTTTT	CASRRLGTGELFF
TRBV7-3	.	few	TRBJ2-7	TGTGCCAGCAGCACCCATGTAGGTCATACCCTGTGTATGGGCGAGCAGTACTTC	CASSTHVGHTLCMGEQYF
TRBV7-9	TRBD2	few	TRBJ2-3	TGTGCCAGCAGCTCCCCAGGGACTAGCGGGAGGGCCGGAGATACGCAGTATTTT	CASSSPGTSGRAGDTQYF
TRBV12-3/TRBV12-4	TRBD2	many	TRBJ2-1	TGTGCCAGCAGTCTAGCGGGCCTCTACAATGAGCAGTTCTTC	CASSLAGLYNEQFF
TRBV18	TRBD1	many	TRBJ1-2	TGTGCCAGCTCACCACTAGACAGGGGCGGATATGGCTACACCTTC	CASSPLDRGGYGYTF